This T cell receptor beta chain stems from a study of beta chain features in type 1 diabetes. Study-level findings and limits: Any PCR bias toward short templates would affect both groups alike.

From germline, CDR1 is SGHRS and CDR2 YFSETQ. The CDR3 consists of 14 residues. V was pared by 3 bases and J by 4 bases, with 13 bases between. Sequencing targeted expressed TCRB transcripts, as all isolated RNA had been reverse transcribed. Generated by immunoSEQ multiplex PCR, the TCRdb table keeps only in-frame clones and is missing some. The sample holds about 180,000 clones, about 13% seen once. A note on this clone: The antigen is undetermined.

What was sequenced was central memory CD4+ T cells from blood. This TCR was sampled from a woman aged 18-29 years in good health. The V and J genes are TRBV5-1 and TRBJ1-1, with D perhaps TRBD1 (5 bases). DNA for the CDR3: TGCGCCAGCAGCTCTCAGGGATCGAGCACTGAAGCTTTCTTT. It codes for CASSSQGSSTEAFF.